This T cell receptor beta chain emerged from a study of neurological immune-mediated disorders. This clonotype was found many times. Its specificity is not known. The V end was cut by 1 base, the J end by 1 base, with 10 bases between. The germline V gene has CDR1 SGHRS and CDR2 YFSETQ. CDR3 size: 15 residues. Study-wide findings and caveats: HTLV-1-associated myelopathy ranked highest for TCR clonal expansion and multiple sclerosis lowest, beneath healthy controls.

MiXCR, applied by TCRdb to the 5' RACE reads, yields one record per CDR3 protein. The sample lists over 20,000 distinct CDR3 sequences, 10% occurring once. The sequence was obtained from an older woman with HTLV-1-associated myelopathy (HAM/TSP). Sequencing was done on a sample of PBMCs. This sequence joins TRBV5-1 and TRBJ2-3; no clear D. CDR3 bases: TGCGCCAGCAGCTTGCTGGCTAGTGGCACAGATACGCAGTATTTT. Translating it yields CASSLLASGTDTQYF.